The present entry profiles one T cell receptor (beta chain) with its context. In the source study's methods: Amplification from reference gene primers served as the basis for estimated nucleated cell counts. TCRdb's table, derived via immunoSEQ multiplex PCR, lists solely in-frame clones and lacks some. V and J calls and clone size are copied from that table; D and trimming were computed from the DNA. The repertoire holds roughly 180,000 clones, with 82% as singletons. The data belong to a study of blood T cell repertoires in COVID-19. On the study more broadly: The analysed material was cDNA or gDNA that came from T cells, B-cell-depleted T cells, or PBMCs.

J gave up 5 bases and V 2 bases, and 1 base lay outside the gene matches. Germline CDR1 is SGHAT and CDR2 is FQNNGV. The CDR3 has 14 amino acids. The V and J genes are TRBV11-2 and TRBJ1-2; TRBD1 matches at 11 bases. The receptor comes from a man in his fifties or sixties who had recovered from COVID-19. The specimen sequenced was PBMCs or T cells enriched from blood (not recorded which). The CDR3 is CASSLRDRGYGYTF. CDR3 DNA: TGTGCCAGCAGCTTAAGGGACAGGGGGTATGGCTACACCTTC.